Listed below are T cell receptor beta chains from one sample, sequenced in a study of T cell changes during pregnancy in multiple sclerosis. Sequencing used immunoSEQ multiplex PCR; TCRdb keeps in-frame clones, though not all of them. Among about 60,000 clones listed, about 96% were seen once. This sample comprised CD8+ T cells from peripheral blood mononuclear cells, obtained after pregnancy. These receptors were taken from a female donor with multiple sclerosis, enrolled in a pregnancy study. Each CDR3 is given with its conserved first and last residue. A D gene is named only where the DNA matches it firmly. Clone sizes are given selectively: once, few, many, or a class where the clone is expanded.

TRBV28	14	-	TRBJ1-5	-	TGTGCCAGCAGTTACCGACAGCTCCATCAGCCCCAGCATTTT	CASSYRQLHQPQHF
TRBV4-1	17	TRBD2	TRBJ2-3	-	TGCGCCAGCAGCCAACTCGGAGTAGCGGGATTGTCAGATACGCAGTATTTT	CASSQLGVAGLSDTQYF
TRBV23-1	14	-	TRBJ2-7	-	TGCGCCAGCAGCCCCAGGGGTTTTGCCTACGAGCAGTACTTC	CASSPRGFAYEQYF
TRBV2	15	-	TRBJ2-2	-	TGTGCCATGCGCCCCACTAGCCCGAACACCGGGGAGCTGTTTTTT	CAMRPTSPNTGELFF
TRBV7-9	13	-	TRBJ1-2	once	TGTGCCAGCAGCGCAGCAGGGAGGCACGGCTACACCTTC	CASSAAGRHGYTF
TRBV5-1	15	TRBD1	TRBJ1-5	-	TGCGCCAGCAGCTTGGACGACAGGGTAGATCAGCCCCAGCATTTT	CASSLDDRVDQPQHF
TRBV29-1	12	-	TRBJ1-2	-	TGCAGCGTTGATGGCGACAGGCGCGGCTACACCTTC	CSVDGDRRGYTF
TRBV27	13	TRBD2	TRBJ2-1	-	TGTGCCAGCAGTTTTTCTAGCGGGAGTGAGCAGTTCTTC	CASSFSSGSEQFF
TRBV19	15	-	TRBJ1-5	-	TGTGCCAGTAGTATAGGGACACGCGGCAATCAGCCCCAGCATTTT	CASSIGTRGNQPQHF
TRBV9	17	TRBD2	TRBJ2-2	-	TGTGCCAGCAGCCCCGAGGGGACTAGCGGCAACACCGGGGAGCTGTTTTTT	CASSPEGTSGNTGELFF
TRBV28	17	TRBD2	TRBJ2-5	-	TGTGCCAGCAGTTTTGTCCTAGCGGGAGGGCCTCAGGAGACCCAGTACTTC	CASSFVLAGGPQETQYF
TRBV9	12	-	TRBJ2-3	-	TGTGCCAGCAGCGCTCTAGGAGATACGCAGTATTTT	CASSALGDTQYF
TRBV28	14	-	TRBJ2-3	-	TGTGCCAGCAGTTTTCTCCTGGTGAGAGATACGCAGTATTTT	CASSFLLVRDTQYF
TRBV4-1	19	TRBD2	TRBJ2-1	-	TGCGCCAGCAGCCAAGATCAAGCGACTAGCGGGATGGGGAGCAATGAGCAGTTCTTC	CASSQDQATSGMGSNEQFF